This TCR beta chain derives from a study of cytomegalovirus exposure and HLA in healthy donors. 13 Jbeta primers and 60 Vbeta primers were used for the PCR. Profiling relied on immunoSEQ multiplex PCR, and the TCRdb table lists in-frame clones only, not all of them. The sample has about 89,000 clones, over 80% seen once. CDR1 and CDR2 (germline): SGHAT, FQNNGV. V was cut by 5 bases and J by 2 bases, with 12 bases left in between. This CDR3 spans 14 amino acids. Study-wide points: An analysis was carried out later, and it reportedly showed fewer N-insertions in an Asian-associated ancestry cluster than the approximately 700-donor mean.

Points on this clone: The antigen is unknown.

The sequenced sample consisted of PBMCs. This clonotype was sampled from a female donor in good health and CMV-seropositive. The V gene is TRBV11-2, the J gene TRBJ1-2, with a weak D call TRBD1 (5 bases). This CDR3 reads CASSQGRENYGYTF. In DNA, the CDR3 is TGTGCCAGCAGCCAGGGACGGGAGAACTATGGCTACACCTTC.